A selection of T cell receptor beta chains follows, all from one sample in a study of T-cell memory formation after mild COVID-19. Via MiXCR, TCRdb re-called the 5' RACE reads, giving one row per CDR3 protein. The sample carries roughly 340,000 distinct CDR3 sequences, roughly 20% recorded once. The sample taken for sequencing was PBMCs or a T cell subset sorted from them (not recorded which). The source of these receptors is a man aged 18 to 30 who had mild COVID-19 (a few samples of this study predate the infection). Cell type and time point are not known. Both conserved end residues are part of each CDR3. Fields, in order: J gene, V gene, clone size, D gene, CDR3 DNA, CDR3 protein. D genes are given only for firm matches. The listing skips clone size in some rows; elsewhere it reads once, few, many or a size class.

j_call: TRBJ2-5
v_call: TRBV20-1
clone_size: few
d_call: TRBD1
cdr3_nt: TGCAGTGCTAGGGACAGGGGCTTCCAAGAGACCCAGTACTTC
cdr3_aa: CSARDRGFQETQYF

j_call: TRBJ2-7
v_call: TRBV4-2
clone_size: -
d_call: TRBD1
cdr3_nt: TGTGCCAGCAGCCAATCCGGGACAGGGGTTTACGAGCAGTACTTC
cdr3_aa: CASSQSGTGVYEQYF

j_call: TRBJ1-3
v_call: TRBV11-2
clone_size: -
d_call: -
cdr3_nt: TGTGCCAGCAGCTTAGTAAGGGGATGGCGGAAGAGCTCTGGAAACACCATATATTTT
cdr3_aa: CASSLVRGWRKSSGNTIYF

j_call: TRBJ2-1
v_call: TRBV28
clone_size: few
d_call: TRBD2
cdr3_nt: TGTGCCAGCAGTTTGTTAGCTGGAGGGAGGGTCTACAATGAGCAGTTCTTC
cdr3_aa: CASSLLAGGRVYNEQFF

j_call: TRBJ2-2
v_call: TRBV11-2
clone_size: few
d_call: TRBD2
cdr3_nt: TGTGCCAGCAGCTTGCGACTAGCGGGGAACACCGGGGAGCTGTTTTTT
cdr3_aa: CASSLRLAGNTGELFF

j_call: TRBJ1-5
v_call: TRBV20-1
clone_size: -
d_call: -
cdr3_nt: TGCAGTGCTAGAGATGCGAGGGGCCAGCCCCAGCATTTT
cdr3_aa: CSARDARGQPQHF

j_call: TRBJ2-7
v_call: TRBV5-1
clone_size: many
d_call: -
cdr3_nt: TGCGCCAGCAGCTTGTGGGGCATAGGAGGCGACGAGCAGTACTTC
cdr3_aa: CASSLWGIGGDEQYF

j_call: TRBJ2-7
v_call: TRBV6-1
clone_size: -
d_call: TRBD1
cdr3_nt: TGTGCCAGCAGTCAGGGGGCGAGGTCCTACGAGCAGTACTTC
cdr3_aa: CASSQGARSYEQYF

j_call: TRBJ2-5
v_call: TRBV7-2
clone_size: many
d_call: -
cdr3_nt: TGTGCCAGCAGTCGCCAACAGGCGGGTACGGGCCGGTACTTC
cdr3_aa: CASSRQQAGTGRYF

j_call: TRBJ2-4
v_call: TRBV7-9
clone_size: -
d_call: -
cdr3_nt: TGTGCCAGTGATCTAGCCAAACACAGTCAGTACTTC
cdr3_aa: CASDLAKHSQYF

j_call: TRBJ1-2
v_call: TRBV5-1
clone_size: many
d_call: TRBD1
cdr3_nt: TGTGCCAGCAGCCCCGGACAGGGCCATGGCTACACCTTC
cdr3_aa: CASSPGQGHGYTF

j_call: TRBJ2-3
v_call: TRBV5-6
clone_size: many
d_call: -
cdr3_nt: TGTGCCAGCAGCTTGCTAGGGAGGAGCACAGATACGCAGTATTTT
cdr3_aa: CASSLLGRSTDTQYF

j_call: TRBJ2-3
v_call: TRBV7-9
clone_size: -
d_call: TRBD2
cdr3_nt: TGTGCCAGCCGCGACGCGGGCGGGGGAGTCTTCACAGATACGCAGTATTTT
cdr3_aa: CASRDAGGGVFTDTQYF

j_call: TRBJ1-4
v_call: TRBV7-2
clone_size: -
d_call: -
cdr3_nt: TGTGCCAGCAGCTTTGGTGCAGGGGCAGAAGAAAAACTGTTTTTT
cdr3_aa: CASSFGAGAEEKLFF

j_call: TRBJ1-3
v_call: TRBV28
clone_size: medium-sized
d_call: -
cdr3_nt: TGTGCCAGCAGTCCCCGCTTCTATCAAGGGGCTGGAAACACCATATATTTT
cdr3_aa: CASSPRFYQGAGNTIYF

j_call: TRBJ1-1
v_call: TRBV6-2/TRBV6-3
clone_size: -
d_call: TRBD1
cdr3_nt: TGTGCCAGCAGTCGGACCGGGGGGACAGTCGAAGCTTTCTTT
cdr3_aa: CASSRTGGTVEAFF

j_call: TRBJ2-5
v_call: TRBV3-1
clone_size: -
d_call: -
cdr3_nt: TGTGCCAGCAGCCGCCCGACGGGGTACCAAGAGACCCAGTACTTC
cdr3_aa: CASSRPTGYQETQYF

j_call: TRBJ1-5
v_call: TRBV14
clone_size: -
d_call: -
cdr3_nt: TGTGCCAGCAGCCAAGTAGCCCCGACAGGAGGGAATCAGCCCCAGCATTTT
cdr3_aa: CASSQVAPTGGNQPQHF

j_call: TRBJ2-2
v_call: TRBV7-8
clone_size: -
d_call: TRBD2
cdr3_nt: TGTGCCAGCAGGCTAGCGGGGTATCTGGGGGAGCTGTTTTTT
cdr3_aa: CASRLAGYLGELFF

j_call: TRBJ2-1
v_call: TRBV11-2
clone_size: few
d_call: -
cdr3_nt: TGTGCCAGCTCTCAGGACTTTAGCTCCTACAATGAGCAGTTCTTC
cdr3_aa: CASSQDFSSYNEQFF

j_call: TRBJ2-3
v_call: TRBV20-1
clone_size: -
d_call: -
cdr3_nt: TGCAGTGCTGACTACGGCACAGATACGCAGTATTTT
cdr3_aa: CSADYGTDTQYF

j_call: TRBJ1-2
v_call: TRBV7-8
clone_size: -
d_call: -
cdr3_nt: TGTGCCAGCAGCTCATATGGGGATTATGGCTACACCTTC
cdr3_aa: CASSSYGDYGYTF

j_call: TRBJ2-3
v_call: TRBV12-3/TRBV12-4
clone_size: -
d_call: -
cdr3_nt: TGTGCCAGCAGCTCCGACCGTCCAGATACGCAGTATTTT
cdr3_aa: CASSSDRPDTQYF

j_call: TRBJ1-5
v_call: TRBV5-6
clone_size: -
d_call: -
cdr3_nt: TGTGCCAGCAGCTGGAGGGGACGGGCGGGCCCCCAGCATTTT
cdr3_aa: CASSWRGRAGPQHF

j_call: TRBJ1-2
v_call: TRBV5-1
clone_size: few
d_call: TRBD1
cdr3_nt: TGCGCCAGCAGCTTGCGGGGACAGGACTATGGCTACACCTTC
cdr3_aa: CASSLRGQDYGYTF

j_call: TRBJ1-5
v_call: TRBV3-1
clone_size: few
d_call: -
cdr3_nt: TGTGCCAGCAGCCCGGGGTCAGGGTATACGTCTCAGCCCCAGCATTTT
cdr3_aa: CASSPGSGYTSQPQHF

j_call: TRBJ2-5
v_call: TRBV20-1
clone_size: few
d_call: TRBD2
cdr3_nt: TGCAGTGCCGCCCTGGGACTAGCTCGTGATGCAGAGACCCAGTACTTC
cdr3_aa: CSAALGLARDAETQYF

j_call: TRBJ1-1
v_call: TRBV2
clone_size: -
d_call: TRBD1
cdr3_nt: TGTGCCAGCAGGTTTGGACAGGGGAACACTGAAGCTTTCTTT
cdr3_aa: CASRFGQGNTEAFF

j_call: TRBJ1-6
v_call: TRBV30
clone_size: -
d_call: -
cdr3_nt: TGTGCCTGGAGTGGGGGCGGAAGTGCTTCACCCCTCCACTTT
cdr3_aa: CAWSGGGSASPLHF

j_call: TRBJ2-4
v_call: TRBV11-1
clone_size: -
d_call: TRBD1
cdr3_nt: TGTGCCAGCAGCTCGCCGGGACAGGGATGGGCCAAAAACATTCAGTACTTC
cdr3_aa: CASSSPGQGWAKNIQYF

j_call: TRBJ2-1
v_call: TRBV6-2/TRBV6-3
clone_size: few
d_call: -
cdr3_nt: TGTGCCAGCAGACCCGGTTACAATGAGCAGTTCTTC
cdr3_aa: CASRPGYNEQFF

j_call: TRBJ1-1
v_call: TRBV3-1
clone_size: few
d_call: -
cdr3_nt: TGTGCCAGCAGCCAAGCCAACTTCCGGCTGATTCACACTGAAGCTTTCTTT
cdr3_aa: CASSQANFRLIHTEAFF

j_call: TRBJ2-2
v_call: TRBV29-1
clone_size: many
d_call: TRBD2
cdr3_nt: TGCAGCGTTGACCTAGCGGGGGCCCACACCGGGGAGCTGTTTTTT
cdr3_aa: CSVDLAGAHTGELFF

j_call: TRBJ2-1
v_call: TRBV6-5
clone_size: -
d_call: TRBD1
cdr3_nt: TGTGCCAGCAGTTACTCCACAGGGGGCCGAGGTGAGCAGTTCTTC
cdr3_aa: CASSYSTGGRGEQFF

j_call: TRBJ2-1
v_call: TRBV7-2
clone_size: few
d_call: TRBD1
cdr3_nt: TGTGCCAGCAGCGAGGACAGGGGGCGGTACAATGAGCAGTTCTTC
cdr3_aa: CASSEDRGRYNEQFF

j_call: TRBJ1-5
v_call: TRBV6-1
clone_size: -
d_call: -
cdr3_nt: TGTGCCAGCAGTGTGTTTTGGATCAGCAATCAGCCCCAGCATTTT
cdr3_aa: CASSVFWISNQPQHF

j_call: TRBJ2-3
v_call: TRBV24-1
clone_size: few
d_call: -
cdr3_nt: TGTGCCACCAGGGCATCCCCCGTCCGGGAGACAGATACGCAGTATTTT
cdr3_aa: CATRASPVRETDTQYF

j_call: TRBJ2-5
v_call: TRBV7-9
clone_size: few
d_call: -
cdr3_nt: TGTGCCAGCAGCTTCGACACCCGGGCGGAGACCCAGTACTTC
cdr3_aa: CASSFDTRAETQYF

j_call: TRBJ2-1
v_call: TRBV7-9
clone_size: -
d_call: -
cdr3_nt: TGTGCCAGCAGCTCAACGACAGACTACAATGAGCAGTTCTTC
cdr3_aa: CASSSTTDYNEQFF

j_call: TRBJ2-1
v_call: TRBV7-3
clone_size: -
d_call: -
cdr3_nt: TGTGCCAGCAGCTTTATTGCGGACAATGAGCAGTTCTTC
cdr3_aa: CASSFIADNEQFF

j_call: TRBJ2-7
v_call: TRBV5-5
clone_size: few
d_call: TRBD1
cdr3_nt: TGTGCCAGCAGCTTGGTTTCCGGGACAGGGGCCTACGAGCAGTACTTC
cdr3_aa: CASSLVSGTGAYEQYF

j_call: TRBJ1-1
v_call: TRBV12-3/TRBV12-4
clone_size: few
d_call: TRBD1
cdr3_nt: TGTGCCAGCAGTCCGCAGGGGGGAGTCACTGAAGCTTTCTTT
cdr3_aa: CASSPQGGVTEAFF

j_call: TRBJ2-5
v_call: TRBV6-2/TRBV6-3
clone_size: -
d_call: TRBD1
cdr3_nt: TGTGCCAGCAGTTCCGGGCCGCGGACAGGGACCCAAGAGACCCAGTACTTC
cdr3_aa: CASSSGPRTGTQETQYF

j_call: TRBJ2-4
v_call: TRBV7-4
clone_size: -
d_call: TRBD1
cdr3_nt: TGTGCCAGCAGCTTAGCGGACAGGCTAGCCAAAAACATTCAGTACTTC
cdr3_aa: CASSLADRLAKNIQYF

j_call: TRBJ2-1
v_call: TRBV29-1
clone_size: few
d_call: TRBD2
cdr3_nt: TGCAGCGTTGAGGGGGCGGGGGGCCTCTCCTACAATGAGCAGTTCTTC
cdr3_aa: CSVEGAGGLSYNEQFF

j_call: TRBJ2-3
v_call: TRBV10-1
clone_size: -
d_call: TRBD2
cdr3_nt: TGCGCCAGCAGTGTGCTGACTAGCGCAGATACGCAGTATTTT
cdr3_aa: CASSVLTSADTQYF

j_call: TRBJ2-3
v_call: TRBV7-2
clone_size: few
d_call: -
cdr3_nt: TGTGCCAGCAGGCGAGGGGGGGGCCCCCCAGATACGCAGTATTTT
cdr3_aa: CASRRGGGPPDTQYF

j_call: TRBJ2-1
v_call: TRBV29-1
clone_size: -
d_call: TRBD2
cdr3_nt: TGCAGCGTTGAAATGCGGGGGGGCCTCGGTGAGCAGTTCTTC
cdr3_aa: CSVEMRGGLGEQFF

j_call: TRBJ1-1
v_call: TRBV20-1
clone_size: -
d_call: -
cdr3_nt: TGCAGTGCTAAGAGAGGGAACACTGAAGCTTTCTTT
cdr3_aa: CSAKRGNTEAFF

j_call: TRBJ2-1
v_call: TRBV5-1
clone_size: many
d_call: -
cdr3_nt: TGCGCCAGCAGCTTGGCTTTGGCGGGTGACAATGAGCAGTTCTTC
cdr3_aa: CASSLALAGDNEQFF

j_call: TRBJ2-5
v_call: TRBV7-8
clone_size: few
d_call: -
cdr3_nt: TGTGCCAGCAGATCAGATACTTTCCGGGGTGAGACCCAGTACTTC
cdr3_aa: CASRSDTFRGETQYF

j_call: TRBJ1-1
v_call: TRBV12-3/TRBV12-4
clone_size: few
d_call: -
cdr3_nt: TGTGCCAGCATCGAGGCCCAGGGCACTGAAGCTTTCTTT
cdr3_aa: CASIEAQGTEAFF

j_call: TRBJ2-1
v_call: TRBV5-1
clone_size: -
d_call: -
cdr3_nt: TGCGCCAGCAGCTTGCCGGTCCTAGCGAACAATGAGCAGTTCTTC
cdr3_aa: CASSLPVLANNEQFF